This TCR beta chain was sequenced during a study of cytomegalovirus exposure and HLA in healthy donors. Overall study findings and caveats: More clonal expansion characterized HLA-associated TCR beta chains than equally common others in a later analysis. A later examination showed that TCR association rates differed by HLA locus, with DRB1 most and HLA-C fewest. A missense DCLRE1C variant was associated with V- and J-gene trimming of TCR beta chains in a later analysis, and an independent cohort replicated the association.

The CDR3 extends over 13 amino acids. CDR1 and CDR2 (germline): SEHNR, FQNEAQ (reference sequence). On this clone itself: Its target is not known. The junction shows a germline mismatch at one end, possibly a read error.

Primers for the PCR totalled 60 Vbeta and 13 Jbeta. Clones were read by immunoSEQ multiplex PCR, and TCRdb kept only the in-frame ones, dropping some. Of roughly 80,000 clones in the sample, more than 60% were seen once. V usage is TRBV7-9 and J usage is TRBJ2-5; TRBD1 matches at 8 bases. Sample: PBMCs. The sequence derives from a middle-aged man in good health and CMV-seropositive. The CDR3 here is CSSSRGQAETQYF. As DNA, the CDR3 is TGTTCCAGCAGCAGGGGACAGGCGGAGACCCAGTACTTC. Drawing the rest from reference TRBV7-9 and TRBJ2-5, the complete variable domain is DTGVSQNPRHKITKRGQNVTFRCDPISEHNRLYWYRQTLGQGPEFLTYFQNEAQLEKSRLLSDRFSAERPKGSFSTLEIQRTEQGDSAMYLCSSSRGQAETQYFGPGTRLLVL.